The next 14 T cell receptor beta chains were all read from a single sample in a study of T-cell reconstitution after alpha-beta-depleted transplantation in children. Construction of the TCRbeta library involved unique molecular identifiers. TCRdb itself ran the PCR reads through MiXCR, one entry per CDR3 protein. The table lists approximately 240,000 distinct CDR3 sequences, approximately 9.7% of them singletons. This specimen consisted of PBMCs from the stem cell graft donor, obtained from the stem cell graft. These receptor sequences come from a human donor who donated a stem cell graft to a child with SCID.

The chain has TRBV5-1 and TRBJ1-5; D not resolved. Trimming cost V 4 bases and J 5 bases, with 16 bases left between them. Germline assignment: CDR1 SGHRS and CDR2 YFSETQ. CDR3 size: 15 residues. For the CDR3, the DNA is TGCGCCAGCAGCCCGGGATCAAGGGAGGATCAGCCCCAGCATTTT. Amino acids: CASSPGSREDQPQHF.

In this sample, this clonotype turned up many times. The J gene is TRBJ2-7, the V gene TRBV10-2; TRBD1 agrees at 8 bases. The germline CDR1 and CDR2 sequences are WSHSY and SAAADI. After removal of 6 bases from V and 1 base from J, the junction contained 11 bases not matched to a gene. The CDR3 spans 16 residues. This CDR3 is CASRRRTGPPSYEQYF. The CDR3 coding sequence is TGCGCCAGCAGGCGCCGGACAGGGCCTCCTTCCTACGAGCAGTACTTC.

This clonotype was counted at least ten times. J is TRBJ2-7 and V is TRBV20-1; 10 bases line up with TRBD1. With 5 bases clipped from V and 7 bases from J, the junction kept 5 bases outside the gene matches. The CDR3 is made up of 12 amino acids. Per the germline V gene, CDR1 is DFQATT and CDR2 is SNEGSKA (reference sequence). The CDR3 bases are TGCAGTGCTCTTGGACAGGGGGTAGAGCAGTACTTC. It yields the protein CSALGQGVEQYF.

At least ten counts were recorded for this clonotype. The J gene is TRBJ1-5, the V gene TRBV5-1, with D unresolved. The germline gives CDR1 SGHRS, CDR2 YFSETQ. V was trimmed by 0 bases and J by 4 bases, leaving 8 bases between them. This CDR3 has 14 amino acids. CDR3 coding DNA: TGCGCCAGCAGCTTGGGGGATCCGAATCAGCCCCAGCATTTT. This sequence encodes CASSLGDPNQPQHF.

This clonotype was counted many times. The rearrangement uses TRBV5-1 and TRBJ2-2, with TRBD2 as a possible D gene (5 bases). Germline assignment: CDR1 SGHRS and CDR2 YFSETQ. This CDR3 comprises 14 residues. The V and J ends lost 0 bases and 4 bases respectively, with 7 bases between them. The CDR3 spells CASSLAAVTGELFF. The CDR3 nucleotides are TGCGCCAGCAGCTTGGCAGCGGTCACCGGGGAGCTGTTTTTT.

This clonotype occurred many times. The chain is built from TRBV6-4 and TRBJ2-2; the D gene is possibly TRBD2 (5 bases). The CDR3 spans 13 residues. Deletions cut 6 bases from V and 4 bases from J, with 9 bases between. Germline CDR1 reads MRHNA; CDR2 reads SNTAGT. In nucleotides, the CDR3 is TGTGCCAGCAGGGAGGTTGGCACCGGGGAGCTGTTTTTT. Amino acids: CASREVGTGELFF.

This clonotype was recorded many times. The rearrangement links TRBV6-2 or TRBV6-3 to TRBJ1-5, with D possibly TRBD1 on 5 matching bases. Deletions cut 2 bases from V and 3 bases from J, with 8 bases between. The CDR3 consists of 14 residues. Per the germline V gene, CDR1 is MNHEY and CDR2 is SVGEGT. The CDR3 DNA is TGTGCCAGCAGTTACCGACAGAACAATCAGCCCCAGCATTTT. Protein: CASSYRQNNQPQHF.

Note on this clonotype: Possible read error: a much larger clone is one base away. In nucleotides, the CDR3 is TGCGTCAGCAGCTTGGGGGAGAACTGGAACTATGGCGACACCTTC. Protein product: CVSSLGENWNYGDTF. This rearrangement joins TRBV5-1 to TRBJ1-2; tentative D call: TRBD1 (5 bases). Germline V gene sequence: CDR1 SGHRS, CDR2 YFSETQ. There are 15 residues in the CDR3.

In its sample, this clonotype was seen many times. The rearrangement uses TRBV11-2 and TRBJ2-3, with D perhaps being TRBD1 or TRBD2 (6 bases each). The CDR3 is 14 residues long. Trimming removed 1 base at V and 5 bases at J, with 10 bases between. In germline, CDR1 is SGHAT, CDR2 FQNNGV. The CDR3 DNA sequence: TGTGCCAGCAGCTTAGGGGGGGCCGGAGATACGCAGTATTTT. This codes for CASSLGGAGDTQYF.

J is TRBJ2-2 and V is TRBV9; maybe TRBD2 (6 bases). The CDR3 totals 14 residues. V dropped 5 bases and J dropped 7 bases, with 15 bases sitting between them. Germline V gene sequence: CDR1 SGDLS, CDR2 YYNGEE. The CDR3 DNA reads TGTGCCAGCAGTGCCCGGGGGAAGGACGGGGAGCTGTTTTTT. It yields the protein CASSARGKDGELFF.

At least ten counts were recorded for this clonotype. CDR3 bases: TGTGCCAGCAGTCCAAGGACAGGGACAAGCACAGATACGCAGTATTTT. The encoded protein is CASSPRTGTSTDTQYF. This sequence joins TRBV12-3 or TRBV12-4 and TRBJ2-3; 8 nucleotides match TRBD1. This CDR3 region has 16 residues. V shed 5 bases and J 0 bases; nucleotides not matched to a gene: 7.

V is TRBV3-1 and J is TRBJ2-1; D may be TRBD1 (6 bases). This CDR3 spans 17 amino acids. Trimming removed 0 bases from V and 2 bases from J, with 14 bases in between. The germline V gene encodes CDR1 LGHDT and CDR2 YNNKEL (reference sequence). CDR3 nucleotides: TGTGCCAGCAGCCAAGAAGGGTACAGGGCTACCTACAATGAGCAGTTCTTC. The encoded protein is CASSQEGYRATYNEQFF.

This clonotype was detected many times. The chain recombines TRBV7-3 with TRBJ2-3, with 10 bases fitting TRBD2. The V and J ends lost 5 bases and 2 bases, in that order; junction bases with no gene match: 7. This CDR3 region has 16 residues. The V gene's germline CDR1 is SGHTA and CDR2 FQGTGA. In DNA form, the CDR3 reads TGTGCCAGCAGCCTTTCGACTAGCGGGTTCACAGATACGCAGTATTTT. It is translated as CASSLSTSGFTDTQYF.

This clonotype was counted at least ten times. This chain uses TRBV5-5 with TRBJ2-3; no reliable D call. The CDR3 sequence is 14 residues long. The V gene lost 0 bases and the J gene lost 3 bases, with 8 bases spanning the gap. Looked up from germline, CDR1 is SGHKS and CDR2 is YYEKEE (reference sequence). The CDR3 sequence is CASSLESTTDTQYF. In DNA form, the CDR3 reads TGTGCCAGCAGCTTGGAGTCCACAACAGATACGCAGTATTTT.